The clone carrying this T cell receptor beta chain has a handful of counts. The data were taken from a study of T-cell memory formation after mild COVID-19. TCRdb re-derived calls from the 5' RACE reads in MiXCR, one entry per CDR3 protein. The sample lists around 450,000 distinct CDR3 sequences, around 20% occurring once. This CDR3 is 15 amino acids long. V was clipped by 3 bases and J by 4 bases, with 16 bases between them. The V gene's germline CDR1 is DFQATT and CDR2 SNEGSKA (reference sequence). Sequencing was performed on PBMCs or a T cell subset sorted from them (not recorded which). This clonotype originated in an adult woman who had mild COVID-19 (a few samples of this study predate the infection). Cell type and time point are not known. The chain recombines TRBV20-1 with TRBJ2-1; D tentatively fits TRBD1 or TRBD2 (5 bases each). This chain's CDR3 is CSASYPTGRYNEQFF. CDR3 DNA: TGCAGTGCTAGCTATCCGACGGGGCGGTACAATGAGCAGTTCTTC.